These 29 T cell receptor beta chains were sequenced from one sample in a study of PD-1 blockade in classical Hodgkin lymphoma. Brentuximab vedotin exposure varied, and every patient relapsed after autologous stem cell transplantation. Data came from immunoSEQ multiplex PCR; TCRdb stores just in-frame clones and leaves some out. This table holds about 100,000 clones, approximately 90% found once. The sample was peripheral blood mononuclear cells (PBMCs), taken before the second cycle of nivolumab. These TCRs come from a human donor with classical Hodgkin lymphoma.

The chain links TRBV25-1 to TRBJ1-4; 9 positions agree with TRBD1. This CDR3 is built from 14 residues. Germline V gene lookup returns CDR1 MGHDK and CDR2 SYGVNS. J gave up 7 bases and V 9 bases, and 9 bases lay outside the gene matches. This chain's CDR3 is CASTTGGAPEKLFF. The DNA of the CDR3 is TGTGCCAGTACTACAGGGGGCGCTCCTGAAAAACTGTTTTTT.

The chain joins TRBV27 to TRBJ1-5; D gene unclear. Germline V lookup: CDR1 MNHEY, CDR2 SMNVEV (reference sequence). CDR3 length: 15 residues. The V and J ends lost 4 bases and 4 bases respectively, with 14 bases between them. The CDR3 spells CASSSPREVNQPQHF. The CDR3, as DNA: TGTGCCAGCAGTTCCCCCCGGGAGGTTAATCAGCCCCAGCATTTT.

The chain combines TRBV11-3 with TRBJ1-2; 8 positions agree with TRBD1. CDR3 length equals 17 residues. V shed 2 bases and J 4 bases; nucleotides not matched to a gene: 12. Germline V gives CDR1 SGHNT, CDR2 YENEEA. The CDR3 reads CASSLRTGRAQSYGYTF. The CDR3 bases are TGTGCCAGCAGCTTACGGACAGGGAGGGCCCAGTCCTATGGCTACACCTTC.

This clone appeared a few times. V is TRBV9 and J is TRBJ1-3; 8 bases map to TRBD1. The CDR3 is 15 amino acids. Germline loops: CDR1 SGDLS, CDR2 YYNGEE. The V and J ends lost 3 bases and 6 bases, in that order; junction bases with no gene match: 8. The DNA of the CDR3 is TGTGCCAGCAGCGCCCGGACAGGGTGGGAAAACACCATATATTTT. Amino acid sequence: CASSARTGWENTIYF.

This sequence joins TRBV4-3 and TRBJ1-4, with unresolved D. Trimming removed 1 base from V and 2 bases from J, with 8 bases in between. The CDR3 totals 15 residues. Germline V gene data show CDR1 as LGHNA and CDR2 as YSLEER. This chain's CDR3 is CASSQGRHTNEKLFF. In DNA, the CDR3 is TGCGCCAGCAGCCAAGGGAGACACACTAATGAAAAACTGTTTTTT.

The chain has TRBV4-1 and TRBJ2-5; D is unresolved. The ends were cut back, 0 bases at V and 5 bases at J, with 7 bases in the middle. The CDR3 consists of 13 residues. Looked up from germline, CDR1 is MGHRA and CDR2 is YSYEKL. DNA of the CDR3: TGCGCCAGCAGCCAAGAAACGGAGGAGACCCAGTACTTC. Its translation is CASSQETEETQYF.

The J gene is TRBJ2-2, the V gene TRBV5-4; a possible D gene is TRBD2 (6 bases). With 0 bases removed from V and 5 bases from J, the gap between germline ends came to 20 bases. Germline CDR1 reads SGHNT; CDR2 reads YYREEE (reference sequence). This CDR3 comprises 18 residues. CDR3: CASSLGVVTAGRTGELFF. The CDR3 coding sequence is TGTGCCAGCAGCTTGGGCGTCGTGACAGCGGGCCGGACCGGGGAGCTGTTTTTT.

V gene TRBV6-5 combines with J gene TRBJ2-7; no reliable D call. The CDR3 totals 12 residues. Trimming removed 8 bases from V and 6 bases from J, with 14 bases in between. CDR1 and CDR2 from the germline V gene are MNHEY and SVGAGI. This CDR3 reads CASERPSGEQYF. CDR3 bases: TGTGCCAGCGAAAGACCATCCGGCGAGCAGTACTTC.

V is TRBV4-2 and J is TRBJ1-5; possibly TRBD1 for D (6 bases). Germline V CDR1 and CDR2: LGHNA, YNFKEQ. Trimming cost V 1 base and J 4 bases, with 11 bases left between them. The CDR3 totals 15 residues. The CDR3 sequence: CASSQVQDSNQPQHF. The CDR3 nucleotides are TGTGCCAGCAGCCAAGTCCAGGACAGTAATCAGCCCCAGCATTTT.

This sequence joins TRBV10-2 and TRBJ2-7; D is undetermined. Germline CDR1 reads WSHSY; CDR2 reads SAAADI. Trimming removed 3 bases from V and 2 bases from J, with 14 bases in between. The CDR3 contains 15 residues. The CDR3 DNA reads TGCGCCAGCAGTGACGGTGGGGTTAGGGCCTACGAGCAGTACTTC. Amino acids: CASSDGGVRAYEQYF.

The CDR3 nucleotides are TGTGCCAGCAGTGATGTGATCGGGGACGGCAAGCAGTTCTTC. This translates into CASSDVIGDGKQFF. This sequence joins TRBV6-4 and TRBJ2-1; the D call may be TRBD1 or TRBD2 (5 bases each). The CDR3 consists of 14 residues. V was cut by 3 bases and J by 11 bases, with 17 bases left in between. CDR1 MRHNA and CDR2 SNTAGT come from the germline V gene.

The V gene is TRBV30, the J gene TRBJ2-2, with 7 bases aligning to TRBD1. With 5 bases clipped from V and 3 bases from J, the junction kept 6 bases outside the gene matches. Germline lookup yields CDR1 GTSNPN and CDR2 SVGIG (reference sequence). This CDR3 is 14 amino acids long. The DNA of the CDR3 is TGTGCCTGGGTCGACAGGGTAGACACCGGGGAGCTGTTTTTT. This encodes CAWVDRVDTGELFF.

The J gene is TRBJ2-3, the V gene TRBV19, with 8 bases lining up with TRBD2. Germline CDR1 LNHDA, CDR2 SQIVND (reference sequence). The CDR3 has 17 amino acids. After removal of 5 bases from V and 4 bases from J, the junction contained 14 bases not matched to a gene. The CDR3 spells CASSSITGERGPDTQYF. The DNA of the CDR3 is TGTGCCAGTAGTTCGATCACGGGGGAGCGGGGGCCAGATACGCAGTATTTT.

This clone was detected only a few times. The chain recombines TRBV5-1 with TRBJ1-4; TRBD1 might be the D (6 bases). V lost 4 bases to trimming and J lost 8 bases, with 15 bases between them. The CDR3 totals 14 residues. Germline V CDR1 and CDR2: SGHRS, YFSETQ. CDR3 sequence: CASSLDSPGEKLFF. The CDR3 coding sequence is TGCGCCAGCAGCCTGGACAGCCCGGGAGAAAAACTGTTTTTT.

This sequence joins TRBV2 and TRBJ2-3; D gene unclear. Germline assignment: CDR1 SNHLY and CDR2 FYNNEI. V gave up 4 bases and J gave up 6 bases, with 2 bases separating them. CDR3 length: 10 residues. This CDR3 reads CASSADTQYF. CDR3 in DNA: TGTGCCAGCAGTGCGGATACGCAGTATTTT.

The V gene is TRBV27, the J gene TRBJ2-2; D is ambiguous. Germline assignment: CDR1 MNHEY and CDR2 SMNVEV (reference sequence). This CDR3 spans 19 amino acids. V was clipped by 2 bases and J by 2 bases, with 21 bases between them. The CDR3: CASSLTTATPSHNTGELFF. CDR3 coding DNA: TGTGCCAGCAGTTTAACAACGGCCACCCCCTCCCATAACACCGGGGAGCTGTTTTTT.

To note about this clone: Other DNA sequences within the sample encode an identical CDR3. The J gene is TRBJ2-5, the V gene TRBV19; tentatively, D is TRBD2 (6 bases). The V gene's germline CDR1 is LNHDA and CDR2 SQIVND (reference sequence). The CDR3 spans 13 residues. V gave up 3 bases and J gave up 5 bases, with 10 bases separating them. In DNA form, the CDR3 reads TGTGCCAGTAGTATGGGACTTCCGGAGACCCAGTACTTC. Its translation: CASSMGLPETQYF.

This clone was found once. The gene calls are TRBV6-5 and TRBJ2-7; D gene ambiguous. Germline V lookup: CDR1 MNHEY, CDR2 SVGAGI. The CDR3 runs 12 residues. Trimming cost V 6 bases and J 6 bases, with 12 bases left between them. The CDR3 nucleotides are TGTGCCAGCAGCCGTGACATATCCGAGCAGTACTTC. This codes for CASSRDISEQYF.

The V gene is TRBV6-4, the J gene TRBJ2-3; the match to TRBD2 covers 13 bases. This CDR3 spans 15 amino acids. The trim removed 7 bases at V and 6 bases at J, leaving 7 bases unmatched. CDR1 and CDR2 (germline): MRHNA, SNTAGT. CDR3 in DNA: TGTGCCAGCACCACGACTAGCGGGGGGTCGGATACGCAGTATTTT. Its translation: CASTTTSGGSDTQYF.

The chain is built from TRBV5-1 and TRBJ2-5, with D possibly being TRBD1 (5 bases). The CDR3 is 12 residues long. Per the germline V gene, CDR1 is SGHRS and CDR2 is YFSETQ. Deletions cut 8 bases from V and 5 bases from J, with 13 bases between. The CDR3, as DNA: TGCGCCAGAGGGGCAGGGAAGGAGACCCAGTACTTC. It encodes CARGAGKETQYF.

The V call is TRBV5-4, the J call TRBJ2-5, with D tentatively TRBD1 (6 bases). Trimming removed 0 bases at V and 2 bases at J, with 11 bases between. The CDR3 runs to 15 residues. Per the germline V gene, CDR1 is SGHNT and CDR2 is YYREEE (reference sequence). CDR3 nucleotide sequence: TGTGCCAGCAGCTTGGCAGGGGCAGGACAAGAGACCCAGTACTTC. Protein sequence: CASSLAGAGQETQYF.

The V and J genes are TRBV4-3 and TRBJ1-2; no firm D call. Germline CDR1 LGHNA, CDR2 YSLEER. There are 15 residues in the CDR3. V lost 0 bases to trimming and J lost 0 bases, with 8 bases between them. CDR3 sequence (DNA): TGCGCCAGCAGCCAAGATTGGGCCACTAACTATGGCTACACCTTC. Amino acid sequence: CASSQDWATNYGYTF.

This chain's CDR3 is CATSPRGNTEAFF. The CDR3 nucleotides read TGTGCCACCAGCCCCCGCGGGAACACTGAAGCTTTCTTT. The genes are TRBV6-1 and TRBJ1-1, with no clear D. The CDR3 is 13 residues long. The V and J ends lost 10 bases and 1 base respectively, with 13 bases between them. Germline V gene sequence: CDR1 MNHNS, CDR2 SASEGT.

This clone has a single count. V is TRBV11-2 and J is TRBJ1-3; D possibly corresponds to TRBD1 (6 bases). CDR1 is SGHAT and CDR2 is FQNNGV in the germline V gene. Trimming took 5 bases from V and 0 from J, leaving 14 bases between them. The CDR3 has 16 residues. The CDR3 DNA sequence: TGTGCCAGCAGCGCCTGGACAGCCGCCTCTGGAAACACCATATATTTT. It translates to CASSAWTAASGNTIYF.

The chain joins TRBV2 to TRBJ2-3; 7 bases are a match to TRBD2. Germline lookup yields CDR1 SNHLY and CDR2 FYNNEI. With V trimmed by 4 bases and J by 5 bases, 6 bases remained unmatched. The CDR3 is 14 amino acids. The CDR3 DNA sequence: TGTGCCAGCAGTGGACTAGCAGGCAAAGATACGCAGTATTTT. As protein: CASSGLAGKDTQYF.

This chain's CDR3 is CASSVARGRGGSPLHF. DNA of the CDR3: TGTGCCAGCAGCGTAGCTAGGGGACGGGGAGGGTCACCCCTCCACTTT. The chain links TRBV9 to TRBJ1-6, with D possibly being TRBD1 (5 bases). The CDR3 consists of 16 residues. Germline CDR1 reads SGDLS; CDR2 reads YYNGEE. V gave up 0 bases and J gave up 10 bases, with 17 bases separating them.

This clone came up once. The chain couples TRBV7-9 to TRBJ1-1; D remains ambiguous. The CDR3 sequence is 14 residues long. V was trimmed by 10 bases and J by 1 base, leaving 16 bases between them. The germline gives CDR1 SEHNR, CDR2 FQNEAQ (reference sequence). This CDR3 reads CATGAYLSNTEAFF. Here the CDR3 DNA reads TGTGCCACGGGCGCCTACCTCTCGAACACTGAAGCTTTCTTT.

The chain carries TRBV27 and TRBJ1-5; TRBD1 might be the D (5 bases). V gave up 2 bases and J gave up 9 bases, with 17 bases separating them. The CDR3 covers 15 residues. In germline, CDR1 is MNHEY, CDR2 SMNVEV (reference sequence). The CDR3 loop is CASSLHSGTSVPQHF. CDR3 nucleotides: TGTGCCAGCAGTTTACATTCCGGGACGTCTGTGCCCCAGCATTTT.

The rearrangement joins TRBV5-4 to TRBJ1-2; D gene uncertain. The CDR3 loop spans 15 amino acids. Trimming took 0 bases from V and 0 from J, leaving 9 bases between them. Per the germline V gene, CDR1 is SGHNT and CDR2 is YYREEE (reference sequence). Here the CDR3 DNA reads TGTGCCAGCAGCTTGGACAGTAGCGCTAACTATGGCTACACCTTC. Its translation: CASSLDSSANYGYTF.